The clone carrying this TCR beta chain was seen just once. The sample belongs to a study of blood T cell repertoires in COVID-19. Whole-study context: Whether acute or convalescent, the COVID-19 samples came from the United States, Italy and Spain.

How the authors handled the data: Reference gene primer amplification gave nucleated cell count estimates. Clones were read by immunoSEQ multiplex PCR, and TCRdb kept only the in-frame ones, dropping some. V and J calls and clone size come straight from that table; D and trimming were deduced from the DNA. Among roughly 670,000 clones listed, around 90% were seen once. Trimming took 3 bases from V and 2 from J, leaving 17 bases between them. The CDR3 consists of 16 residues. Germline V CDR1 and CDR2: SGDLS, YYNGEE. What was sequenced was peripheral blood. V gene TRBV9 combines with J gene TRBJ2-5; D may be TRBD2 (6 bases). The clonotype originates from a woman younger than 30 with acute or convalescent COVID-19. The CDR3 region is CASSAHPGESQETQYF. The CDR3 DNA reads TGTGCCAGCAGCGCACATCCGGGGGAATCTCAAGAGACCCAGTACTTC.